The rows below give T cell receptor beta chains drawn from one sample of a study of T cell changes during pregnancy in multiple sclerosis. This table comes from immunoSEQ multiplex PCR, and its TCRdb copy is limited to in-frame clones, with some not included. This sample has about 77,000 clones; about 92% occur once, and the top ten carry 2.5% to 3%. This material consisted of peripheral blood, taken after pregnancy. These receptors were taken from a female donor in good health, enrolled as a control in a pregnancy study. The CDR3 runs from the conserved cysteine through the conserved F or W. Each record gives: D gene, clone size, J gene, V gene, CDR3 DNA, CDR3 protein. A D gene is named only where the DNA matches it firmly. Expanded clones are given a class, and other clones once, few, many or no size at all.

TRBD1 | . | TRBJ1-5 | TRBV6-1 | TGTGCCAGCAGCACAGGGGGCGGAGCTCAGCCCCAGCATTTT | CASSTGGGAQPQHF
TRBD1 | . | TRBJ2-3 | TRBV18 | TGTGCCAGCTCTGGACAGTCCAGGGGGGATACGCAGTATTTT | CASSGQSRGDTQYF
. | few | TRBJ2-5 | TRBV7-2 | TGTGCCAGCAGCTTAGGCCGCTCAGGAGAGACCCAGTACTTC | CASSLGRSGETQYF
TRBD2 | . | TRBJ2-1 | TRBV6-4 | TGTGCCAGCAGTGGTCGACTAGCGGGAGACTACAATGAGCAGTTCTTC | CASSGRLAGDYNEQFF
TRBD2 | . | TRBJ2-5 | TRBV5-1 | TGCGCCAGCAGCTGGGGGGGGCAAGAGACCCAGTACTTC | CASSWGGQETQYF
. | . | TRBJ2-7 | TRBV7-2 | TGTGCCAGCAGCTTAATAACCAGGGTCGAGCAGTACTTC | CASSLITRVEQYF
. | . | TRBJ2-5 | TRBV28 | TGTGCCAGCAGTCTGTCTTGGAGGACAGACCAAGAGACCCAGTACTTC | CASSLSWRTDQETQYF
. | . | TRBJ2-5 | TRBV5-6 | TGTGCCAGCAGCTTGGCGGTGGGCTTGGAGACCCAGTACTTC | CASSLAVGLETQYF
TRBD2 | . | TRBJ2-7 | TRBV4-1 | TGCGCCAGCAGCCCGACTAGCGGGAACTCCTACGAGCAGTACTTC | CASSPTSGNSYEQYF
TRBD1 | once | TRBJ1-3 | TRBV7-6 | TGTGCCAGCACCCCAGGGGGCTCTGGAAACACCATATATTTT | CASTPGGSGNTIYF
TRBD2 | . | TRBJ2-1 | TRBV7-2 | TGTGCCAGCAGCTTGCCGTCCAGCGGGGGCAATAGGTACTACAATGAGCAGTTCTTC | CASSLPSSGGNRYYNEQFF
TRBD1 | . | TRBJ2-1 | TRBV29-1 | TGCAGCGTCGGAAGCCGGGACAGGGGCACTGAGCAGTTCTTC | CSVGSRDRGTEQFF
. | . | TRBJ2-1 | TRBV29-1 | TGCAGCGCGAGAGGCGGGTTTGGGGTGGGAGACAATGAGCAGTTCTTC | CSARGGFGVGDNEQFF
. | . | TRBJ1-2 | TRBV19 | TGTGCCAGTAGCCAGACAGCTACCTATGGCTACACCTTC | CASSQTATYGYTF
. | . | TRBJ2-4 | TRBV28 | TGTGCCAGCAGTTTAGGGGGGTTAAACATTCAGTACTTC | CASSLGGLNIQYF
TRBD1 | . | TRBJ2-7 | TRBV6-6 | TGTGCCAGCAGTTACTCGCCGGGACAGGGCTACGAGCAGTACTTC | CASSYSPGQGYEQYF
. | . | TRBJ2-1 | TRBV11-2 | TGTGCCAGCAGCTACGCCGTAAGGGGCGTTTACAATGAGCAGTTCTTC | CASSYAVRGVYNEQFF
. | . | TRBJ1-5 | TRBV4-1 | TGCGCCAGCAGCCAAGCTTACGGGAAGGACGGTCAGCCCCAGCATTTT | CASSQAYGKDGQPQHF
. | . | TRBJ1-1 | TRBV18 | TGTGCCAGCTCACCGGGTAGGGGGATTGGCACTGAAGCTTTCTTT | CASSPGRGIGTEAFF
. | few | TRBJ1-5 | TRBV28 | TGTGCCAGCGCGTTTCCCAATCAGCCCCAGCATTTT | CASAFPNQPQHF
TRBD1 | once | TRBJ2-5 | TRBV7-7 | TGTGCTAGCCCCCAGGGCCCGCCAGGGGGCGAGGGGACCCAGTACTTC | CASPQGPPGGEGTQYF
TRBD2 | . | TRBJ2-5 | TRBV7-2 | TGTGCCAGCAGCTTAGAACCGGGACTAGCAGAAGAGACCCAGTACTTC | CASSLEPGLAEETQYF
. | . | TRBJ2-7 | TRBV7-3 | TGTGCCAGCAGCAGGGGTTCATCCTACGAGCAGTACTTC | CASSRGSSYEQYF
. | . | TRBJ2-1 | TRBV6-1 | TGTGCCAGCAGCTACACGCGAGAAGGGGAGTTCTTC | CASSYTREGEFF
. | . | TRBJ1-1 | TRBV7-2 | TGTGCCAGCAGCTTAAGGGGTTCGGCTTTCTTT | CASSLRGSAFF
TRBD1 | once | TRBJ1-5 | TRBV7-2 | TGTGCCAGCAGCCCGGACAGGGGGCAGCCCCAGCATTTT | CASSPDRGQPQHF
. | . | TRBJ2-1 | TRBV5-8 | TGTGCCAGCAGCTCTGGGGGGGGGCTGGTGCAGTTCTTC | CASSSGGGLVQFF
TRBD1 | . | TRBJ2-7 | TRBV11-2 | TGTGCCAGCAGCCGGACACAGGGGGCCTACGAGCAGTACTTC | CASSRTQGAYEQYF
TRBD2 | . | TRBJ2-7 | TRBV7-9 | TGTGCCAGCAGCTTAGATAGCGGGGGTATAAGCTACGAGCAGTACTTC | CASSLDSGGISYEQYF
TRBD2 | . | TRBJ2-7 | TRBV27 | TGTGCCAGCAGTCTCACTAGCGGCTACGAGCAGTACTTC | CASSLTSGYEQYF
. | . | TRBJ2-1 | TRBV6-4 | TGTGCCAGCAGTCCCGGGGACAATGAGCAGTTCTTC | CASSPGDNEQFF
. | . | TRBJ2-7 | TRBV5-1 | TGCGCCAGCAGCTTGGACGGTACCTACGAGCAGTACTTC | CASSLDGTYEQYF
. | few | TRBJ1-1 | TRBV19 | TGTGCCAGTAGTATAATAGGAGGGACTGAAGCTTTCTTT | CASSIIGGTEAFF
TRBD2 | . | TRBJ2-5 | TRBV28 | TGTGCCAGCAGTTTCTCCGCAGCGGGAGTGTTAGGAGAGACCCAGTACTTC | CASSFSAAGVLGETQYF
. | few | TRBJ1-2 | TRBV28 | TGTGCCAGCAGCCCCGCCCTTGGGGGGGATAACTATGGCTACACCTTC | CASSPALGGDNYGYTF
. | . | TRBJ2-2 | TRBV30 | TGTGCCTGGAATGGTTGGAAAGACGTCCCCGGAGAGAACACCGGGGAGCTGTTTTTT | CAWNGWKDVPGENTGELFF
. | . | TRBJ2-7 | TRBV9 | TGTGCCAGCAGCGTAGTGGCAGGGGATATGAACGAGCAGTACTTC | CASSVVAGDMNEQYF
TRBD1 | . | TRBJ1-2 | TRBV7-3 | TGTGCCAGCAGCCCGACAGGGGAAGCTTATGGCTACACCTTC | CASSPTGEAYGYTF
. | . | TRBJ1-5 | TRBV30 | TGTGCCTGGAGTAGGGGGAATCAGCCCCAGCATTTT | CAWSRGNQPQHF
TRBD1 | . | TRBJ1-2 | TRBV30 | TGTGCCTGGAGTGCCGGACAGGGTGGGGATGGCTACACCTTC | CAWSAGQGGDGYTF
. | . | TRBJ1-2 | TRBV19 | TGTGCCAGTAGTGAGGATGGCTACACCTTC | CASSEDGYTF
TRBD1 | . | TRBJ1-2 | TRBV15 | TGTGCCACCAGCAGCTCGGACAGGAAAGTACACTATGGCTACACCTTC | CATSSSDRKVHYGYTF
TRBD1 | . | TRBJ2-2 | TRBV5-6 | TGTGCCAGCAGTTTCGGACAGGGCGCGTACACCGGGGAGCTGTTTTTT | CASSFGQGAYTGELFF
. | once | TRBJ2-7 | TRBV18 | TGTGCCAGCTCACCTCCCCACTGGGGACACCAGTACGAGCAGTACTTC | CASSPPHWGHQYEQYF
. | . | TRBJ2-1 | TRBV9 | TGTGCCAGCAACGGAGCGAACAATGAGCAGTTCTTC | CASNGANNEQFF
TRBD2 | . | TRBJ2-7 | TRBV5-1 | TGCGCCAGCAGCTTGGAGGCTAGCGGGAACCCCTACGAGCAGTACTTC | CASSLEASGNPYEQYF
TRBD1 | . | TRBJ1-2 | TRBV11-1 | TGTGCCAGCAGCAATACCCGGACAGGTTATGGCTACACCTTC | CASSNTRTGYGYTF
. | . | TRBJ2-1 | TRBV30 | TGTGCCTGGAGTTCCGGGTACAATGAGCAGTTCTTC | CAWSSGYNEQFF
. | . | TRBJ2-7 | TRBV10-3 | TGTGCTCTAGCCCCCAGAGAAGGGTACGAGCAGTACTTC | CALAPREGYEQYF